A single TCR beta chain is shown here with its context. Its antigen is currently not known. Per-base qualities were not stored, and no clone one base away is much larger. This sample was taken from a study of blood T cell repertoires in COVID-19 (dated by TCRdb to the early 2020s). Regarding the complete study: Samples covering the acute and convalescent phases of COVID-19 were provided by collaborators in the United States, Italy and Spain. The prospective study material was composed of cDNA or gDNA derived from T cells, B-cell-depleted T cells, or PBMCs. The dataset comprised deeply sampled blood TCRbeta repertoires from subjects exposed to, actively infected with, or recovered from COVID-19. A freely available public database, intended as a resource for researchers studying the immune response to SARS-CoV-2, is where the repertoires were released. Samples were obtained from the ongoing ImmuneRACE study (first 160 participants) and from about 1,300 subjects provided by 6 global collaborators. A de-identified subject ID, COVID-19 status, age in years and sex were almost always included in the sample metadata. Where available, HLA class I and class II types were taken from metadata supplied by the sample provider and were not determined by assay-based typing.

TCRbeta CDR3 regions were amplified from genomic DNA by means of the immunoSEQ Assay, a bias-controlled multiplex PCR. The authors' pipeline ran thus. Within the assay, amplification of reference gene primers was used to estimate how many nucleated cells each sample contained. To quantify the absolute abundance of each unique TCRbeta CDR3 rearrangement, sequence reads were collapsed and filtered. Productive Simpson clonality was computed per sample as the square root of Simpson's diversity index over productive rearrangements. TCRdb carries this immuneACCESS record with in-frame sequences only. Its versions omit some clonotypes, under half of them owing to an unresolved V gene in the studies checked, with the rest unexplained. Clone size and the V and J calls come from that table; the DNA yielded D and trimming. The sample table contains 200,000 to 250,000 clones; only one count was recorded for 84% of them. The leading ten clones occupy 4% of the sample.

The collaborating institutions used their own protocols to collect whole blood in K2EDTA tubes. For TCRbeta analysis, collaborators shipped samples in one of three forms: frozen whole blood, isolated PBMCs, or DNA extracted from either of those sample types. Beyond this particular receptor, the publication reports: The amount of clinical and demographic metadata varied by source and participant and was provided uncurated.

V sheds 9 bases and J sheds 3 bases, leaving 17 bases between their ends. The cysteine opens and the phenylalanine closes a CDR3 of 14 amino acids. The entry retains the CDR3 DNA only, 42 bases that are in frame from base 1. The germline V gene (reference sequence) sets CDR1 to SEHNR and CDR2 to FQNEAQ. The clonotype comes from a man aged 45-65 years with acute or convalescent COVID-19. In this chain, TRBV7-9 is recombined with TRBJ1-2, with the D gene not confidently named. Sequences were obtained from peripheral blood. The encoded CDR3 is CARAPVGRDYGYTF. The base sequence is TGTGCCAGGGCCCCGGTGGGGAGGGACTATGGCTACACCTTC.